A single sample is the source of the 12 T cell receptor beta chains below, sequenced in a study of blood T cells in healthy people across ages. Primed by a sample-barcoded 5' primer and a J-beta primer mix, a second PCR proceeded for roughly 6 to 12 cycles. One entry per CDR3 protein results from TCRdb running MiXCR on the 5' RACE reads. This table holds 800,000 to 950,000 distinct CDR3 sequences, 25% to 35% found once. The same specimen was also included in a second study, on T cells of mothers and their children.

Sequenced material: blood. The receptors were gathered from a woman between 35 and 50 years old in good health.

This clonotype has a count of ten or more. The chain is built from TRBV6-5 and TRBJ1-2, with D tentatively TRBD1 (5 bases). In germline, CDR1 is MNHEY, CDR2 SVGAGI. The CDR3 runs to 16 residues. The V and J ends lost 2 bases and 0 bases respectively, with 13 bases between them. The CDR3 DNA follows: TGTGCCAGCAGTTACGCTGGGACGAAGGCTAACTATGGCTACACCTTC. Translation gives CASSYAGTKANYGYTF.

This clonotype occurred a few times. The J gene is TRBJ2-7, the V gene TRBV6-1; TRBD1 matches 11 bases. CDR1 and CDR2 (germline): MNHNS, SASEGT. The CDR3 length is 15 residues. The V gene end was trimmed by 1 base and the J gene end by 3 bases; junction bases not matched to a gene: 2. In DNA, the CDR3 is TGTGCCAGCAGTGAAGGGACAGGGGGCTGCTACGAGCAGTACTTC. Translating gives CASSEGTGGCYEQYF.

The rearrangement links TRBV5-1 to TRBJ2-2; D gene unclear. The germline gives CDR1 SGHRS, CDR2 YFSETQ. Trimming left V 5 bases short and J 2 bases short, with 16 bases between. CDR3 length equals 16 residues. The CDR3 DNA follows: TGCGCCAGCAGTTTGAAGGTGACGGGCAACACCGGGGAGCTGTTTTTT. It specifies CASSLKVTGNTGELFF.

The V and J genes are TRBV20-1 and TRBJ2-5, with D uncertain. The CDR3 is made up of 12 amino acids. V lost 3 bases and J 3 bases, leaving 8 bases between the germline ends. Germline CDR1 reads DFQATT; CDR2 reads SNEGSKA (reference sequence). CDR3 DNA sequence: TGCAGTGCTAGTAGTTCCGAAGAGACCCAGTACTTC. It translates to CSASSSEETQYF.

The chain uses TRBV20-1 and TRBJ2-1; 11 nucleotides agree with TRBD2. The CDR3 is 20 residues long. V gave up 3 bases and J gave up 5 bases; unmatched junction bases: 21. Germline CDR1 is DFQATT and CDR2 is SNEGSKA (reference sequence). The CDR3, as DNA: TGCAGTGCTAGCCCCCCTATTCTAGCGGGGGGCCCACTCATACACAATGAGCAGTTCTTC. This gives the protein CSASPPILAGGPLIHNEQFF.

This clonotype was seen ten or more times. The V and J genes are TRBV5-1 and TRBJ1-2; D unclear. The CDR3 length is 14 residues. V lost 4 bases and J lost 0, with 10 bases in between. The germline gives CDR1 SGHRS, CDR2 YFSETQ. In DNA, the CDR3 is TGCGCCAGCAGCGTGACGGAATCTAACTATGGCTACACCTTC. This codes for CASSVTESNYGYTF.

This clonotype came up a few times. J is TRBJ2-7 and V is TRBV5-1, with D perhaps TRBD1 (5 bases). Germline lookup yields CDR1 SGHRS and CDR2 YFSETQ. Trimming stripped 4 bases from V and 2 bases from J, with 13 bases between. The CDR3 covers 14 residues. This CDR3 reads CASSGDSGTYEQYF. CDR3 in DNA: TGCGCCAGCAGCGGCGACAGTGGGACCTACGAGCAGTACTTC. Together with reference TRBV5-1 and TRBJ2-7, the CDR3 gives the full variable domain: KAGVTQTPRYLIKTRGQQVTLSCSPISGHRSVSWYQQTPGQGLQFLFEYFSETQRNKGNFPGRFSGRQFSNSRSEMNVSTLELGDSALYLCASSGDSGTYEQYFGPGTRLTVT.

The chain uses TRBV9 and TRBJ2-2, with TRBD2 as a possible D gene (6 bases). Germline assignment: CDR1 SGDLS and CDR2 YYNGEE. Trimming took 0 bases from V and 1 from J, leaving 10 bases between them. The CDR3 runs to 16 residues. The CDR3 spells CASSVDGSGNTGELFF. In DNA form, the CDR3 reads TGTGCCAGCAGCGTAGATGGTAGCGGGAACACCGGGGAGCTGTTTTTT.

Ten or more counts support this clonotype. The V gene is TRBV6-5, the J gene TRBJ1-2; D is undetermined. The CDR3 is 13 amino acids. The ends were cut back, 0 bases at V and 4 bases at J, with 6 bases in the middle. CDR1 is MNHEY, CDR2 SVGAGI, per germline. The CDR3 sequence: CASSYSRSYGYTF. The DNA of the CDR3 is TGTGCCAGCAGTTACTCCCGGAGCTATGGCTACACCTTC.

The rearrangement links TRBV7-2 to TRBJ2-1; 8 bases map to TRBD2. Losses at the gene ends were 2 bases for V and 10 bases for J; bases not matched to a gene: 19. The germline CDR1 and CDR2 sequences are SGHTA and FQGNSA. CDR3 length: 18 residues. The CDR3 bases are TGTGCCAGCAGCTTACAGGGACCCGGGACTAGACTGAAGAGCGAGCAGTTCTTC. This codes for CASSLQGPGTRLKSEQFF. Drawing the rest from reference TRBV7-2 and TRBJ2-1, the complete variable domain is GAGVSQSPSNKVTEKGKDVELRCDPISGHTALYWYRQSLGQGLEFLIYFQGNSAPDKSGLPSDRFSAERTGGSVSTLTIQRTQQEDSAVYLCASSLQGPGTRLKSEQFFGPGTRLTVL.

This clonotype was counted only a few times. This sequence may be a read error, since a much larger clone differs from it by one base. J is TRBJ2-6 and V is TRBV6-4, with 7 bases matching TRBD1. The ends lost 6 bases at V and 3 bases at J; junction bases unmatched: 2. The CDR3 contains 14 residues. The germline gives CDR1 MRHNA, CDR2 SNTAGT. The CDR3 nucleotides read TGTGCCAGCAGGGACAGGTTTGGGGCCAACGTCCTGACTTTC. Its protein is CASRDRFGANVLTF.

The chain is built from TRBV9 and TRBJ1-2; unclear D gene. The germline V and J ends were trimmed by 4 bases and 4 bases, with 17 bases remaining between them. The CDR3 is 15 residues long. The V gene's germline CDR1 is SGDLS and CDR2 YYNGEE. This CDR3 reads CASSQGYGSIYGYTF. For the CDR3, the DNA is TGTGCCAGCAGCCAAGGATATGGGTCAATCTATGGCTACACCTTC.